This T cell receptor (beta chain) was sequenced for a study of blood T cell repertoires in COVID-19 (dated by TCRdb to 2018 to 2021). With respect to the entire study: Samples from collaborators originated in the United States, Italy and Spain and spanned both the acute and convalescent phases of COVID-19. Where HLA class I and class II types were available, the types were taken from metadata supplied by the sample provider, not from assay-based typing. The repertoires were made available in a free public database intended to serve as a resource for research on the immune response to SARS-CoV-2. Deeply sampled blood TCRbeta repertoires from subjects exposed to, actively infected with, or recovered from COVID-19 were included in the dataset. The samples were drawn from two sources: the first 160 participants of the ongoing ImmuneRACE study, and 1,254 subjects contributed by 6 global collaborators. The material from the prospective study consisted of cDNA or gDNA derived from T cells, B-cell-depleted T cells, or PBMCs. Nearly every sample came with metadata listing a de-identified subject ID, COVID-19 status, age in years and sex. The investigation overall reported the following: How much clinical and demographic metadata was included differed by source and by participant, and the metadata was provided uncurated.

The immunoSEQ Assay, a bias-controlled multiplex PCR, was used to amplify TCRbeta CDR3 regions from genomic DNA. From the authors' description of their analysis: Within the assay, amplification of reference gene primers was used to estimate how many nucleated cells each sample contained. To quantify the absolute abundance of each unique TCRbeta CDR3 rearrangement, sequence reads were collapsed and filtered. For each sample, productive Simpson clonality was calculated by taking the square root of Simpson's diversity index across productive rearrangements. TCRdb limited this immuneACCESS table to in-frame rearrangements with V and J called. A share of clones is missing; checked studies link under half to unresolved V genes, and the rest is unexplained. The V and J calls and clone size come from that table; D and trimming were worked out from the DNA. The sample table lists more than 85,000 clones, 60% to 80% of them with a count of one. Of the sample, 9.8% is held by the ten largest clones.

Collaborating institutions collected whole blood in K2EDTA tubes following their own protocols. Collaborator samples were shipped for TCRbeta analysis as frozen whole blood, isolated PBMCs, or DNA extracted from either sample type. CDR1 and CDR2, per the germline V gene (reference sequence), are LGHDT and YNNKEL. Spanning cysteine to phenylalanine, the CDR3 consists of 14 amino acids. Only the CDR3 portion is preserved as DNA: 42 bases, with reading frame beginning at the first base. V gives up 0 bases and J gives up 7 bases, and the segment between their germline ends measures 9 bases. For this clone: What antigen it recognizes has not been identified. Nothing much larger sits one base from this clone, and base qualities are not available.

The chain is assembled from TRBV3-1 (or the pseudogene TRBV3-2) and TRBJ2-2; TRBD2 could be the D gene, as 5 bases match. The clonotype comes from a man aged 60-69 years with active or convalescent COVID-19. Sequenced material: peripheral blood. The DNA sequence is given as TGTGCCAGCAGCCAAGAAGGTAGCGACGGGGAGCTGTTTTTT. The translation is CASSQEGSDGELFF.